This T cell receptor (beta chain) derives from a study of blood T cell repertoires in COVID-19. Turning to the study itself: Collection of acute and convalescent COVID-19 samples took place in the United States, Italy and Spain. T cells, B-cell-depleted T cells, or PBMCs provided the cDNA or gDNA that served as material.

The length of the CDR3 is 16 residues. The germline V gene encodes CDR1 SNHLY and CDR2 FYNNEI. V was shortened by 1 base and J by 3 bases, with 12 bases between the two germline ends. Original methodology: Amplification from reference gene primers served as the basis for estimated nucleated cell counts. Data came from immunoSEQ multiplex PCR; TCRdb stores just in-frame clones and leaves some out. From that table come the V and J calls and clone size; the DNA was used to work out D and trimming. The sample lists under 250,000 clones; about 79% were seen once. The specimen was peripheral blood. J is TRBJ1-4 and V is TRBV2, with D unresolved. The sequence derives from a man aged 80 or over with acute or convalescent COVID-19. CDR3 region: CASSEVVTGSNEKLFF. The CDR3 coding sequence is TGTGCCAGCAGTGAAGTAGTAACGGGATCTAATGAAAAACTGTTTTTT.